A selection of T cell receptor beta chains follows, all from one sample in a study of blood T cell repertoires in COVID-19. Profiled with immunoSEQ multiplex PCR; TCRdb holds only in-frame clones, not every one. This sample has some 180,000 clones, with more than 60% found just once. Sequencing used peripheral blood. The receptors originated from a man aged 50 or older who had recovered from COVID-19. CDR3s include the opening cysteine and the closing phenylalanine or tryptophan. Fields, in order: clone size, V gene, D gene, J gene, CDR3 DNA, CDR3 protein. A D gene is named only where the DNA matches it firmly. Some rows have no size entry. The others give once, few or many, or a class for an expanded clone.

.	TRBV27	TRBD1	TRBJ2-1	TGTGCCAGCAGTGAAGACAGGGGGTATGGCTCCTACAATGAGCAGTTCTTC	CASSEDRGYGSYNEQFF
.	TRBV7-3	.	TRBJ2-3	TGTGCCAGCAGCTTAAGGTTCAGGTCAGTAGCAGATACGCAGTATTTT	CASSLRFRSVADTQYF
few	TRBV25-1	TRBD2	TRBJ2-1	TGTGCCAGCAGTGAATCCCCGGGAGGGCCTAGAAATGAGCAGTTCTTC	CASSESPGGPRNEQFF
.	TRBV6-4	TRBD2	TRBJ2-3	TGTGCCAGCAATAATACTAGCGGGATGTTGTGGGGAGATACGCAGTATTTT	CASNNTSGMLWGDTQYF
.	TRBV10-3	.	TRBJ2-7	TGTGCCATCAGTGACTCAGGGCGAATACTTTCCTACGAGCAGTACTTC	CAISDSGRILSYEQYF
.	TRBV25-1	.	TRBJ2-5	TGTGCCAGCAGTGACTTTGGCAGGCCAGAGACCCAGTACTTC	CASSDFGRPETQYF
.	TRBV6-2/TRBV6-3	.	TRBJ2-7	TGTGCCAGCAGTTACCGTCGGCGGGCAGACTACGAGCAGTACTTC	CASSYRRRADYEQYF
.	TRBV3-1/TRBV3-2	TRBD2	TRBJ2-1	TGTGCCAGCAGCCAAGAGGCCGGGACTAGCGGGTACAATGAGCAGTTCTTC	CASSQEAGTSGYNEQFF
.	TRBV24-1	TRBD1	TRBJ2-1	TGTGCCACCAGTGATTATGGGACAGGGGAAATCAGGAATGAGCAGTTCTTC	CATSDYGTGEIRNEQFF
.	TRBV5-4	.	TRBJ2-5	TGTGCCAGCAGCCTGAGTAGAGAGACCCAGTACTTC	CASSLSRETQYF
.	TRBV30	TRBD2	TRBJ2-7	TGTGCCTGGAAGGAACTAGCGGGAGTTTTCGGCGAGCAGTACTTC	CAWKELAGVFGEQYF
.	TRBV7-2	.	TRBJ2-3	TGTGCCAGCAGCTTATACGGGCCGGGGGCAGATACGCAGTATTTT	CASSLYGPGADTQYF
.	TRBV7-2	.	TRBJ1-1	TGTGCCAGCAGCTTAGTTGCAGGAGAAGCTTTCTTT	CASSLVAGEAFF
few	TRBV18	.	TRBJ2-7	TGTGCCAGCTCACCACCTGGGAGCGAGCAGTACTTC	CASSPPGSEQYF
.	TRBV5-1	TRBD2	TRBJ2-7	TGCGCCAGCAGCTTGGATTCCGCTAGCGGGAGGGCCTATTACTTC	CASSLDSASGRAYYF
.	TRBV5-1	.	TRBJ2-5	TGCGCCAGCAGCTTGGCCCGGGGGAGACAAGAGACCCAGTACTTC	CASSLARGRQETQYF
.	TRBV5-1	TRBD2	TRBJ2-5	TGCGCCAGCAGCCCAGGACTAGCGGGAGCCGAGACCCAGTACTTC	CASSPGLAGAETQYF
few	TRBV20-1	.	TRBJ1-2	TGCAGTGCTAGTCACGCGTCTGGCTACACCTTC	CSASHASGYTF
.	TRBV4-3	TRBD2	TRBJ2-3	TGCGCCAGCAGCCAAGATCACCAGAAAGCGGGAGGCGGCACAGATACGCAGTATTTT	CASSQDHQKAGGGTDTQYF
.	TRBV7-8	.	TRBJ2-2	TGTGCCAGCAGCTTAGCCAAGGGAGTAGGAGGGGAGCTGTTTTTT	CASSLAKGVGGELFF
.	TRBV3-1/TRBV3-2	.	TRBJ2-7	TGTGCGAGCTCTACTGGGCCGACCTACGAGCAGTACTTC	CASSTGPTYEQYF
.	TRBV19	TRBD1	TRBJ2-6	TGTGCCAGTAGAACTCTACAGGGGGCTGGGGCCAACGTCCTGACTTTC	CASRTLQGAGANVLTF
.	TRBV30	.	TRBJ2-3	TGTGCCTGGAGTGGCCTAGGACAGAACACAGATACGCAGTATTTT	CAWSGLGQNTDTQYF
.	TRBV11-2	TRBD1	TRBJ2-2	TGTGCCAGCAGAGTCCCGGGACAGGGAAACACCGGGGAGCTGTTTTTT	CASRVPGQGNTGELFF
.	TRBV6-6	.	TRBJ2-1	TGTGCCAGCAGTTACTCGATGCAGTACAATGAGCAGTTCTTC	CASSYSMQYNEQFF
.	TRBV30	.	TRBJ2-2	TGTGCCTGGAGGTATCGCGATCTAAACACCGGGGAGCTGTTTTTT	CAWRYRDLNTGELFF